This entry lists 17 T cell receptor beta chains sequenced from one sample in a study of cytotoxic CD8 clonotypes in ibrutinib-treated CLL. TCRdb's table, derived via immunoSEQ multiplex PCR, lists solely in-frame clones and lacks some. The sample has more than 200,000 clones; roughly 77% are singletons. The specimen comprised PBMCs, sampled after 12 months of ibrutinib treatment. Source of these receptors: a human donor with chronic lymphocytic leukemia.

V usage is TRBV9 and J usage is TRBJ2-3, with 9 bases lining up with TRBD2. V dropped 0 bases and J dropped 7; count of bases not matched to a gene: 6. The germline CDR1 and CDR2 sequences are SGDLS and YYNGEE. The CDR3 spans 15 residues. CDR3 residues: CASSVGNSGSHTQYF. CDR3 nucleotides: TGTGCCAGCAGCGTAGGGAATAGCGGGAGTCATACGCAGTATTTT.

The CDR3 region has the DNA TGCGCCAGCAGCCAGGGACAGGGTGTCGGGGAGCTGTTTTTT. As protein: CASSQGQGVGELFF. The rearrangement uses TRBV5-1 and TRBJ2-2, with TRBD1 matching over 9 bases. With V trimmed by 4 bases and J by 7 bases, 5 bases remained unmatched. The germline V gene encodes CDR1 SGHRS and CDR2 YFSETQ. The CDR3 has 14 residues.

The rearrangement joins TRBV11-2 to TRBJ1-2; 7 nucleotides line up with TRBD1. The CDR3 contains 14 residues. Germline V gives CDR1 SGHAT, CDR2 FQNNGV. V lost 5 bases to trimming and J lost 2 bases; unmatched junction nucleotides: 5. The CDR3 here is CASSQDRQNYGYTF. In DNA, the CDR3 is TGTGCCAGCAGCCAGGACAGGCAAAACTATGGCTACACCTTC.

V and J are TRBV7-9 and TRBJ2-7, with 7 bases aligning to TRBD2. Germline V gene sequence: CDR1 SEHNR, CDR2 FQNEAQ (reference sequence). The V segment lost 5 bases and the J segment 2 bases; nucleotides outside the gene matches: 15. The CDR3 contains 17 residues. As DNA, the CDR3 is TGTGCCAGCAGCGCCCCTCGTGGGGAGGGCCCTACCTACGAGCAGTACTTC. Its protein is CASSAPRGEGPTYEQYF.

The chain couples TRBV7-2 to TRBJ2-5, with D possibly TRBD2 on 6 matching bases. This CDR3 region has 16 residues. V was shortened by 1 base and J by 1 base, with 13 bases between the two germline ends. The V gene's germline CDR1 is SGHTA and CDR2 FQGNSA. In DNA, the CDR3 is TGTGCCAGCAGCTTAGTGGGGGGTGGAGTCCAAGAGACCCAGTACTTC. Its translation is CASSLVGGGVQETQYF.

The count of this clone is one. J is TRBJ1-1 and V is TRBV11-2; D gene ambiguous. Trimming shortened V by 5 bases and J by 5 bases, and 15 bases separated the two germline ends. The CDR3 totals 14 residues. Per the germline V gene, CDR1 is SGHAT and CDR2 is FQNNGV. The CDR3 DNA reads as TGTGCCAGCAGCGTAGGAGTCTCGTGGACTGAAGCTTTCTTT. This encodes CASSVGVSWTEAFF. Using reference TRBV11-2 and TRBJ1-1 for the parts outside the CDR3, the full variable domain is EAGVAQSPRYKIIEKRQSVAFWCNPISGHATLYWYQQILGQGPKLLIQFQNNGVVDDSQLPKDRFSAERLKGVDSTLKIQPAKLEDSAVYLCASSVGVSWTEAFFGQGTRLTVV.

CDR3 sequence: CASRYQGNNEQFF. The CDR3 nucleotides read TGTGCCAGCCGATATCAGGGGAACAATGAGCAGTTCTTC. The chain uses TRBV6-5 and TRBJ2-1; maybe TRBD1 (6 bases). The CDR3 runs to 13 residues. Germline loops: CDR1 MNHEY, CDR2 SVGAGI. Trimming stripped 8 bases from V and 5 bases from J, with 13 bases between.

The rearrangement links TRBV4-2 to TRBJ2-7; TRBD2 is a possible D gene (6 bases). The germline gives CDR1 LGHNA, CDR2 YNFKEQ. The CDR3 covers 15 residues. Trimming cost V 1 base and J 2 bases, with 12 bases left between them. The CDR3 DNA sequence: TGTGCCAGCAGCCAAGGGGGCACTAGCACCTACGAGCAGTACTTC. Protein product: CASSQGGTSTYEQYF.

The CDR3 reads CASVRRGPLYEQYF. The CDR3 nucleotides read TGTGCCAGCGTCAGGAGAGGACCCCTATACGAGCAGTACTTC. The chain couples TRBV2 to TRBJ2-7; D uncertain. Trimming removed 8 bases from V and 4 bases from J, with 18 bases in between. The germline V gene has CDR1 SNHLY and CDR2 FYNNEI. CDR3 length: 14 amino acids. Drawing the rest from reference TRBV2 and TRBJ2-7, the complete variable domain is EPEVTQTPSHQVTQMGQEVILRCVPISNHLYFYWYRQILGQKVEFLVSFYNNEISEKSEIFDDQFSVERPDGSNFTLKIRSTKLEDSAMYFCASVRRGPLYEQYFGPGTRLTVT.

This chain joins TRBV20-1 and TRBJ2-1; no firm D call. This CDR3 region has 11 residues. Trimming removed 6 bases from V and 8 bases from J, with 11 bases in between. In germline, CDR1 is DFQATT, CDR2 SNEGSKA (reference sequence). CDR3 bases: TGCAGTGCCCAGTTAAGGGATGAGCAGTTCTTC. As protein: CSAQLRDEQFF.

This chain connects TRBV7-9 to TRBJ2-1; a possible D gene is TRBD2 (6 bases). The CDR3 is made up of 15 amino acids. Trimming shortened V by 5 bases and J by 10 bases, and 21 bases separated the two germline ends. CDR1 SEHNR and CDR2 FQNEAQ come from the germline V gene (reference sequence). The DNA for the CDR3 is TGTGCCAGCAGCGAGGAGGGACTTTCTAAAGGGGAGCAGTTCTTC. This translates into CASSEEGLSKGEQFF.

This clone was seen once. This sequence joins TRBV19 and TRBJ1-5; D perhaps matches TRBD1 (5 bases). CDR3 size: 17 residues. V shed 4 bases and J shed 0 bases, with 16 bases lying between them. CDR1 is LNHDA, CDR2 SQIVND, per germline (reference sequence). The CDR3 DNA reads TGTGCCAGTAGTAACCCCGGGACTCTCGATAGCAATCAGCCCCAGCATTTT. Protein sequence: CASSNPGTLDSNQPQHF.

The chain joins TRBV6-5 to TRBJ2-3, with D perhaps TRBD2 (5 bases). This CDR3 contains 15 residues. Trimming removed 3 bases from V and 4 bases from J, with 14 bases in between. Germline CDR1 MNHEY, CDR2 SVGAGI. CDR3 residues: CASSYGERSSDTQYF. For the CDR3, the DNA is TGTGCCAGCAGTTATGGGGAGCGCTCATCAGATACGCAGTATTTT.

This clone has more than one count but fewer than ten. The rearrangement links TRBV5-6 to TRBJ2-6; D may correspond to TRBD1 or TRBD2 (5 bases each). The CDR3 extends over 15 amino acids. The germline V and J ends were trimmed by 4 bases and 4 bases, with 12 bases remaining between them. Germline V CDR1 and CDR2: SGHDT, YYEEEE. CDR3 amino acids: CASSRWGKGANVLTF. In nucleotides, the CDR3 is TGTGCCAGCAGCCGGTGGGGGAAAGGGGCCAACGTCCTGACTTTC.

This rearrangement joins TRBV9 to TRBJ2-1; the match to TRBD2 covers 8 bases. Looked up from germline, CDR1 is SGDLS and CDR2 is YYNGEE. J lost 10 bases, V lost 2 bases, and 8 bases had no gene match. This CDR3 spans 14 amino acids. The CDR3 nucleotides read TGTGCCAGCAGCGTCGGTAGCGGGGAGAAAGAGCAGTTCTTC. This translates into CASSVGSGEKEQFF.

This chain uses TRBV5-1 with TRBJ1-6, with 7 bases matching TRBD1. The CDR3 spans 15 residues. Germline V gives CDR1 SGHRS, CDR2 YFSETQ. V shed 2 bases and J 10 bases; nucleotides not matched to a gene: 9. CDR3 sequence: CASSFGQVPGSPLHF. The CDR3 DNA reads as TGCGCCAGCAGCTTTGGACAGGTCCCAGGGTCACCCCTCCACTTT.

The V gene is TRBV7-2, the J gene TRBJ1-3; weak D call: TRBD1 (5 bases). Per germline, CDR1 SGHTA and CDR2 FQGNSA. The CDR3 runs to 15 residues. The germline V and J ends were trimmed by 5 bases and 3 bases, with 14 bases remaining between them. The CDR3 bases are TGTGCCAGCAGCCACCAGGGTCTGGGTGGAAACACCATATATTTT. Translating gives CASSHQGLGGNTIYF.